The 19 T cell receptor beta chains reported below all come from one sample, sequenced in a study of molecular identifiers for immune sequencing clone quantification. TCRdb re-analysed the PCR reads in MiXCR, keeping a single row per CDR3 protein. The sample carries about 510,000 distinct CDR3 sequences, about 25% recorded once. Material: naive CD8+ T cells from blood, with Jurkat cell RNA spiked in. Subset meaning: FACS-sorted CD8+CD4-CCR7+CD45RA+ naive T cells. Source of these receptors: a human donor in good health. Some libraries in this study had Jurkat cell RNA spiked in.

The chain couples TRBV9 to TRBJ2-7; 10 bases match TRBD2. V was pared by 2 bases and J by 7 bases, with 3 bases of the junction left unmatched. Germline loops: CDR1 SGDLS, CDR2 YYNGEE. The CDR3 extends over 13 amino acids. This chain's CDR3 is CASSVILAGEQYF. CDR3 bases: TGTGCCAGCAGCGTGATACTAGCGGGGGAGCAGTACTTC.

This clonotype appeared a few times. A read error may explain this, as a much larger clone is one base away. The chain uses TRBV6-6 and TRBJ2-7; D gene ambiguous. The CDR3 length is 12 residues. Germline values: CDR1 MNHNY, CDR2 SVGAGI (reference sequence). The CDR3 DNA is TGTGCCGGCAGTTACTCGATCTTGGAGCAGTACTTC. This sequence encodes CAGSYSILEQYF.

The CDR3 bases are TGTGCCAGCAGCTTAGTTGGGGTACTCCAAGCGGGGGCCCCCGCAGATACGCAGTATTTT. Encoded protein: CASSLVGVLQAGAPADTQYF. This chain joins TRBV7-9 and TRBJ2-3, with 8 bases matching TRBD2. CDR1 is SEHNR and CDR2 is FQNEAQ in the germline V gene (reference sequence). The CDR3 runs 20 residues. Losses at the gene ends were 1 base for V and 4 bases for J; bases not matched to a gene: 19.

This clonotype was seen a few times. This chain links TRBV27 with TRBJ1-5; D is undetermined. V lost 0 bases to trimming and J lost 3 bases, with 9 bases between them. This CDR3 is 15 amino acids long. Germline loops: CDR1 MNHEY, CDR2 SMNVEV (reference sequence). For the CDR3, the DNA is TGTGCCAGCAGTTTATCAGGAGGTATCAATCAGCCCCAGCATTTT. Protein product: CASSLSGGINQPQHF.

Of note for this clonotype: The junction does not match germline at one end; this may be a read error. The chain combines TRBV3-1 with TRBJ2-2; tentatively, D is TRBD2 (5 bases). The CDR3 loop spans 16 amino acids. Germline loops: CDR1 LGHDT, CDR2 YNNKEL (reference sequence). The CDR3 DNA follows: TGTGCCAGCAGCCAAGCCCCCAAAGCGAACACCGGGAAGCTGTTTTTT. This translates into CASSQAPKANTGKLFF.

The gene calls are TRBV10-3 and TRBJ1-1; no clear D gene. Trimming took 11 bases from V and 2 from J, leaving 12 bases between them. Germline CDR1 reads ENHRY; CDR2 reads SYGVKD. The CDR3 is 12 residues long. CDR3 residues: CAASTANTEAFF. The CDR3 region has the DNA TGTGCCGCCTCGACCGCCAACACTGAAGCTTTCTTT.

This clonotype was counted many times. This chain uses TRBV11-2 with TRBJ2-3; D unclear. This CDR3 is 13 amino acids long. Trimming stripped 5 bases from V and 4 bases from J, with 10 bases between. The germline gives CDR1 SGHAT, CDR2 FQNNGV. This CDR3 is CASSEIRSDTQYF. The CDR3 coding sequence is TGTGCCAGCAGCGAGATTCGGTCAGATACGCAGTATTTT.

This clonotype has a handful of counts. The J gene is TRBJ2-2, the V gene TRBV7-9; D perhaps matches TRBD1 (5 bases). The CDR3 is 16 amino acids. Germline lookup yields CDR1 SEHNR and CDR2 FQNEAQ (reference sequence). V was clipped by 5 bases and J by 1 base, with 14 bases between them. In DNA form, the CDR3 reads TGTGCCAGCAGCGAGGACACTCACTGGAACACCGGGGAGCTGTTTTTT. This sequence encodes CASSEDTHWNTGELFF.

This chain connects TRBV4-1 to TRBJ1-1; D uncertain. Germline V gene data show CDR1 as MGHRA and CDR2 as YSYEKL. V lost 0 bases, J lost 7 bases, and 15 bases lay in between. The CDR3 extends over 15 amino acids. The CDR3: CASSQEQRRTSEAFF. CDR3 nucleotide sequence: TGCGCCAGCAGCCAAGAACAAAGGCGTACCAGTGAAGCTTTCTTT.

This clonotype showed up many times. The rearrangement joins TRBV28 to TRBJ2-3; TRBD2 matches 15 bases. Germline V gives CDR1 MDHEN, CDR2 SYDVKM. J lost 4 bases, V lost 6 bases, and 17 bases had no gene match. CDR3 length: 20 amino acids. DNA for the CDR3: TGTGCCAGCAGGCCTCCCCCCTGGACTAGCGGGAGGGCCGGTGCAGATACGCAGTATTTT. Translated: CASRPPPWTSGRAGADTQYF.

This clonotype was seen more than once but under ten times. J is TRBJ1-3 and V is TRBV4-1, with a possible D match to TRBD1 (5 bases). In germline, CDR1 is MGHRA, CDR2 YSYEKL. This CDR3 comprises 15 residues. V was cut by 1 base and J by 2 bases, with 9 bases left in between. The CDR3 region is CASSQARAAGNTIYF. DNA of the CDR3: TGCGCCAGCAGCCAAGCCAGGGCTGCTGGAAACACCATATATTTT.

To note about this clonotype: The junction departs from the called germline gene at one end, perhaps through a read error. The chain uses TRBV7-9 and TRBJ1-3; TRBD1 might be the D (6 bases). The germline V gene has CDR1 SEHNR and CDR2 FQNEAQ (reference sequence). The CDR3 spans 19 residues. CDR3 protein: CASSTPPSRDISSGNTLYF. CDR3 sequence (DNA): TGTGCCAGCAGCACCCCCCCGTCCCGGGACATTTCCTCTGGAAACACCTTATATTTT.

The genes are TRBV9 and TRBJ2-1; 12 nucleotides line up with TRBD2. The CDR3 runs 19 residues. Trimming removed 4 bases from V and 0 bases from J; junction bases left unmatched: 11. Germline assignment: CDR1 SGDLS and CDR2 YYNGEE. CDR3 in DNA: TGTGCCAGCAGCAGAGGACTAGCGGGACTTATCAGCTCCTACAATGAGCAGTTCTTC. Translation gives CASSRGLAGLISSYNEQFF.

There are a few counts of this clonotype. The J gene is TRBJ2-3, the V gene TRBV21-1; TRBD1, as called in the table, went unchecked against the DNA. TRBV21-1 is an annotated pseudogene. The CDR3 sequence is 16 residues long. In DNA form, the CDR3 reads TGTGCCAGCAGCATAGGGACAGGGATGGTGCCGGATACGCAGTATTTT. It is translated as CASSIGTGMVPDTQYF.

In this sample, this clonotype turned up a few times. The chain employs TRBV6-2 or TRBV6-3 and TRBJ2-7, with TRBD1 matching 7 bases. Germline values: CDR1 MNHEY, CDR2 SVGEGT. This CDR3 has 16 residues. The V and J ends lost 0 bases and 2 bases, in that order; junction bases with no gene match: 7. The CDR3 here is CASSYSETGSPYEQYF. In DNA, the CDR3 is TGTGCCAGCAGTTACTCCGAGACAGGGAGCCCCTACGAGCAGTACTTC.

This clonotype was found a few times. The V call is TRBV3-1, the J call TRBJ2-3; 14 bases are shared with TRBD2. Unmatched junction bases numbered 8, after V lost 4 bases and J lost 5 bases. In germline, CDR1 is LGHDT, CDR2 YNNKEL (reference sequence). This CDR3 comprises 17 residues. CDR3 amino acids: CASSPLTSGGAVDTQYF. The CDR3 region has the DNA TGTGCCAGCAGCCCCTTGACTAGCGGGGGGGCCGTAGATACGCAGTATTTT.

This clonotype was counted between two and nine times. The chain has TRBV6-1 and TRBJ2-2; the D is unclear. This CDR3 region has 13 residues. From germline, CDR1 is MNHNS and CDR2 SASEGT. Trimming removed 2 bases at V and 6 bases at J, with 7 bases between. The CDR3 sequence is CASSELGSGELFF. In DNA form, the CDR3 reads TGTGCCAGCAGTGAATTAGGGTCCGGGGAGCTGTTTTTT.

Remarks on this clonotype: Being one base from a much bigger clone, this may be a read error. The rearrangement joins TRBV7-9 to TRBJ2-2, with TRBD2 matching 13 bases. CDR3 length: 15 amino acids. The V gene's germline CDR1 is SEHNR and CDR2 FQNEAQ (reference sequence). This chain's CDR3 is CAGSGTSGVSGELFF. DNA of the CDR3: TGTGCCGGCAGCGGGACTAGCGGGGTCTCCGGGGAGCTGTTTTTT. The full variable domain, in which reference TRBV7-9 and TRBJ2-2 provide the parts outside the CDR3, is DTGVSQNPRHKITKRGQNVTFRCDPISEHNRLYWYRQTLGQGPEFLTYFQNEAQLEKSRLLSDRFSAERPKGSFSTLEIQRTEQGDSAMYLCAGSGTSGVSGELFFGEGSRLTVL.

This clonotype was counted ten times or more. This chain connects TRBV19 to TRBJ1-2; D is undetermined. Per the germline V gene, CDR1 is LNHDA and CDR2 is SQIVND (reference sequence). The CDR3 length is 12 residues. V was trimmed by 6 bases and J by 4 bases, leaving 9 bases between them. The CDR3, as DNA: TGTGCCAGTAGCGGCGGTACCTATGGCTACACCTTC. It yields the protein CASSGGTYGYTF. The entire variable domain, with the rest obtained from reference TRBV19 and TRBJ1-2, is as follows: DGGITQSPKYLFRKEGQNVTLSCEQNLNHDAMYWYRQDPGQGLRLIYYSQIVNDFQKGDIAEGYSVSREKKESFPLTVTSAQKNPTAFYLCASSGGTYGYTFGSGTRLTVV.